The 17 T cell receptor beta chains listed next were all sequenced from one sample in a study of cytomegalovirus exposure and HLA in healthy donors. PCR was performed using 60 Vbeta and 13 Jbeta primers. Generated by immunoSEQ multiplex PCR, the TCRdb table keeps only in-frame clones and is missing some. Of 70,000 to 90,000 clones listed, 80% to 90% are singletons. The sequenced material came from PBMCs. All receptors come from a man between 65 and 85 years old in good health and CMV-seropositive.

The V and J genes are TRBV30 and TRBJ2-3; D unclear. The CDR3 is 12 residues long. Germline V CDR1 and CDR2: GTSNPN, SVGIG (reference sequence). V lost 4 bases to trimming and J lost 0 bases, with 5 bases between them. The CDR3 DNA sequence: TGTGCCTGGACCCATAGCACAGATACGCAGTATTTT. It yields the protein CAWTHSTDTQYF.

Concerning this clone: Mismatch with germline at one junction end may stem from a read error. This rearrangement joins TRBV7-7 to TRBJ2-1; 12 bases match TRBD2. CDR1 and CDR2 (germline): SSHAT, FNYEAQ (reference sequence). The CDR3 is 15 residues long. CDR3 region: CASSLAPSGRDEQFF. The CDR3 DNA is TGTGCTAGCAGCTTAGCGCCTAGCGGGAGGGACGAGCAGTTCTTC.

V gene TRBV4-1 combines with J gene TRBJ1-1; D possibly corresponds to TRBD1 (5 bases). The V and J ends lost 6 bases and 2 bases respectively, with 13 bases between them. Germline lookup yields CDR1 MGHRA and CDR2 YSYEKL. The CDR3 sequence is 14 residues long. The CDR3 sequence: CASRRIGQNTEAFF. In DNA form, the CDR3 reads TGCGCCAGCAGAAGGATAGGACAAAACACTGAAGCTTTCTTT.

The J gene is TRBJ2-5, the V gene TRBV18; 11 bases are shared with TRBD2. Germline CDR1 and CDR2: KGHSH and LQKENI. V was pared by 4 bases and J by 5 bases, with 3 bases of the junction left unmatched. CDR3 length equals 14 residues. Here the CDR3 reads CASSRTSGWETQYF. CDR3 in DNA: TGTGCCAGCTCACGGACTAGCGGGTGGGAGACCCAGTACTTC. The complete variable domain, with remaining parts taken from reference TRBV18 and TRBJ2-5, reads NAGVMQNPRHLVRRRGQEARLRCSPMKGHSHVYWYRQLPEEGLKFMVYLQKENIIDESGMPKERFSAEFPKEGPSILRIQQVVRGDSAAYFCASSRTSGWETQYFGPGTRLLVL.

This chain uses TRBV28 with TRBJ1-1; 10 positions match TRBD1. The germline V gene has CDR1 MDHEN and CDR2 SYDVKM. J gave up 4 bases and V 5 bases, and 7 bases lay outside the gene matches. The CDR3 covers 15 residues. The CDR3 DNA reads as TGTGCCAGCAGTCCCCCGGGACAGGGGAGCACTGAAGCTTTCTTT. Translated: CASSPPGQGSTEAFF.

The chain is built from TRBV6-5 and TRBJ1-2; 9 bases are a match to TRBD1. The germline V gene encodes CDR1 MNHEY and CDR2 SVGAGI. CDR3 length: 15 residues. Trimming at V came to 5 bases and at J to 4 bases, leaving 8 bases not matched to a gene. The CDR3 coding sequence is TGTGCCAGCAGTCGTCATAAGGGACAGGGCTATGGCTACACCTTC. This translates into CASSRHKGQGYGYTF.

The chain uses TRBV6-1 and TRBJ1-3, with D hard to call. The germline gives CDR1 MNHNS, CDR2 SASEGT. The CDR3 has 13 residues. V was clipped by 1 base and J by 4 bases, with 5 bases between them. DNA for the CDR3: TGTGCCAGCAGTGAAGTCCGGGGAAACACCATATATTTT. Translating gives CASSEVRGNTIYF.

CDR3 sequence (DNA): TGTGCCAGCAGCTCGGACAGGAACACAGATACGCAGTATTTT. Protein product: CASSSDRNTDTQYF. The rearrangement joins TRBV7-3 to TRBJ2-3, with 7 bases matching TRBD1. Per the germline V gene, CDR1 is SGHTA and CDR2 is FQGTGA. The CDR3 is 14 amino acids. Unmatched junction bases numbered 3, after V lost 4 bases and J lost 2 bases.

This clone was observed once. This rearrangement joins TRBV7-9 to TRBJ1-2, with unresolved D. The CDR3 is 13 amino acids. The germline V and J ends were trimmed by 2 bases and 5 bases, with 9 bases remaining between them. Germline assignment: CDR1 SEHNR and CDR2 FQNEAQ (reference sequence). CDR3 DNA sequence: TGTGCCAGCAGCTTACTTCAGGATTATGGCTACACCTTC. This codes for CASSLLQDYGYTF.

J is TRBJ1-1 and V is TRBV7-9; 10 nucleotides agree with TRBD1. CDR3 length: 16 amino acids. From germline, CDR1 is SEHNR and CDR2 FQNEAQ (reference sequence). Trimming cost V 6 bases and J 3 bases; bases outside gene matches: 10. The DNA for the CDR3 is TGTGCCAGCAGTCAGGACAGGGGGTTTCGGGACACTGAAGCTTTCTTT. As protein: CASSQDRGFRDTEAFF.

The V call is TRBV6-5, the J call TRBJ2-2; 7 bases agree with TRBD2. The germline gives CDR1 MNHEY, CDR2 SVGAGI. V trimming: 6 bases; J trimming: 6 bases; junction bases outside the gene matches: 7. The CDR3 covers 14 residues. CDR3 amino acids: CASSSGTTAGELFF. The CDR3 bases are TGTGCCAGCAGCTCCGGGACTACCGCCGGGGAGCTGTTTTTT.

The rearrangement uses TRBV7-6 and TRBJ1-4; no clear D gene. Germline assignment: CDR1 SGHVS and CDR2 FNYEAQ. The length of the CDR3 is 13 residues. The V and J ends lost 4 bases and 7 bases respectively, with 10 bases between them. DNA of the CDR3: TGTGCCAGCAGCTCATCTCCGGGTGAAAAACTGTTTTTT. Amino acid sequence: CASSSSPGEKLFF.

The chain carries TRBV18 and TRBJ2-7; no definite D call. This CDR3 has 15 residues. Germline CDR1 and CDR2: KGHSH and LQKENI. V was trimmed by 2 bases and J by 3 bases, leaving 14 bases between them. The CDR3 protein is CASSPSQRGSYEQYF. CDR3 sequence (DNA): TGTGCCAGCTCACCAAGTCAGCGCGGAAGCTACGAGCAGTACTTC.

J is TRBJ1-2 and V is TRBV7-9; 9 bases align to TRBD1. This CDR3 has 15 amino acids. The V gene end was trimmed by 6 bases and the J gene end by 4 bases; junction bases not matched to a gene: 9. Germline V gives CDR1 SEHNR, CDR2 FQNEAQ (reference sequence). Here the CDR3 DNA reads TGTGCCAGCAGTCCCGGGGGGACAGGGTCCTATGGCTACACCTTC. Protein: CASSPGGTGSYGYTF.

The genes are TRBV2 and TRBJ2-1; 11 bases align to TRBD2. V was pared by 8 bases and J by 9 bases, with 6 bases of the junction left unmatched. The CDR3 consists of 13 residues. CDR1 is SNHLY and CDR2 is FYNNEI in the germline V gene. Here the CDR3 reads CASVGLAGGEQFF. CDR3 sequence (DNA): TGTGCCAGCGTGGGGCTAGCGGGAGGTGAGCAGTTCTTC.

The chain is built from TRBV7-6 and TRBJ1-6; no clear D. V dropped 1 base and J dropped 8 bases, with 6 bases sitting between them. Germline assignment: CDR1 SGHVS and CDR2 FNYEAQ. The CDR3 totals 13 residues. The CDR3 sequence is CASSLGEDSPLHF. The CDR3 DNA follows: TGTGCCAGCAGCTTAGGAGAGGATTCACCCCTCCACTTT.

V usage is TRBV10-3 and J usage is TRBJ2-1; TRBD2 might be the D (5 bases). CDR1 is ENHRY and CDR2 is SYGVKD in the germline V gene. This CDR3 region has 14 residues. V dropped 3 bases and J dropped 4 bases, with 10 bases sitting between them. The CDR3 is CAISDEGRYNEQFF. In DNA, the CDR3 is TGTGCCATCAGTGACGAGGGAAGGTACAATGAGCAGTTCTTC.